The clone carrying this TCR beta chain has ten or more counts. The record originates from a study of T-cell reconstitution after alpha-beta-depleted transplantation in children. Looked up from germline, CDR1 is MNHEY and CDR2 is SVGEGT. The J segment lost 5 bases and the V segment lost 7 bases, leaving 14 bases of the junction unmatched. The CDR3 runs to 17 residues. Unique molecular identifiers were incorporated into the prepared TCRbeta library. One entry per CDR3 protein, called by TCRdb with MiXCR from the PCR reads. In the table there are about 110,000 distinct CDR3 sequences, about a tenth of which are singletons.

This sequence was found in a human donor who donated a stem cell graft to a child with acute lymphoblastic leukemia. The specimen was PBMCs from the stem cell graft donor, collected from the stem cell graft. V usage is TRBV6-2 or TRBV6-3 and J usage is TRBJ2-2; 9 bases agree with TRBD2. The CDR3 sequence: CASIKTPWLAGTGELFF. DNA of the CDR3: TGTGCCAGCATAAAGACACCCTGGCTAGCGGGGACCGGGGAGCTGTTTTTT.